Listed below are T cell receptor beta chains from one sample, sequenced in a study of Ad26.COV2.S vaccination and SARS-CoV-2 variants. The table came from immunoSEQ multiplex PCR; TCRdb's copy has only in-frame clones and leaves some out. The sample comprises 400,000 to 450,000 clones, over 75% of which are singletons, and over 9% rests with the top ten. This specimen was peripheral blood, taken in a trial of Ad26.COV2.S vaccine versus placebo. The receptors derive from a person between 18 and 60 years old who received the Ad26.COV2.S COVID-19 vaccine or a placebo. The conserved cysteine and the conserved F or W are not part of the CDR3 here. Fields, in order: V gene, J gene, CDR3 length, clone size, CDR3 protein. Size is stated for part of the rows, as once, few or many counts, or as a class when the clone is expanded.

TRBV7-9	TRBJ1-1	14	.	ASSPSGGGLYTEAF
TRBV7-9	TRBJ2-7	13	.	ASSSPTSGFYEQY
TRBV6-5	TRBJ1-1	11	.	ASRAGLGTEAF
TRBV9	TRBJ2-2	12	.	ASSVGRHTGELF
TRBV5-5	TRBJ2-7	12	.	ASSLGGNRYEQY
TRBV30	TRBJ1-2	11	.	AWRTERDYGYT
TRBV4-3	TRBJ2-1	14	.	ASSQDRFSSYNEQF
TRBV6-1	TRBJ2-3	13	few	ASSELQGHTDTQY
TRBV2	TRBJ1-1	11	.	ASTTGAGTEAF
TRBV28	TRBJ2-1	11	.	ASSSHLYNEQF
TRBV7-9	TRBJ2-7	10	.	ASSSRSHEQY
TRBV2	TRBJ1-3	13	.	ASVASRASGNTIY
TRBV5-1	TRBJ2-7	13	.	ASSLGSASSYEQY
TRBV28	TRBJ2-5	11	.	ASSPDYLGTQY
TRBV19	TRBJ2-5	13	.	ASSPQRGLQETQY
TRBV18	TRBJ1-3	13	.	ASSPYLGDGNTIY
TRBV9	TRBJ2-1	11	.	ASSGLAGNEQF
TRBV7-9	TRBJ2-2	13	.	ASSLLAANTGELF
TRBV10-3	TRBJ1-1	12	.	AISDDRVNTEAF
TRBV28	TRBJ1-2	11	.	ASNRRVGGPDT
TRBV9	TRBJ2-3	13	.	ASSASGGSTDTQY
TRBV5-4	TRBJ2-3	13	.	ASSLGTDTTDTQY
TRBV18	TRBJ2-6	15	.	ASSPRQGGVGANVLT
TRBV7-6	TRBJ2-7	13	.	ASSSEREGGYEQY
TRBV19	TRBJ2-7	10	.	ASSIRSGEQY
TRBV5-1	TRBJ2-1	13	few	ASSLGGTSGDEQF
TRBV9	TRBJ2-3	11	.	ASSPPQVDTQY
TRBV12-3/TRBV12-4	TRBJ2-5	11	once	ASSSPGTETQY
TRBV19	TRBJ2-3	12	once	ASSMGLETDTQY
TRBV5-1	TRBJ2-1	11	.	ARACSSDNEQF
TRBV7-9	TRBJ2-7	13	few	ASSVTTGSADEQY
TRBV7-9	TRBJ1-1	11	.	ASSPLKNTEAF
TRBV18	TRBJ2-1	15	.	ASSSLTSGGAYNEQF
TRBV19	TRBJ2-5	12	once	ASSIPSQQETQY
TRBV29-1	TRBJ2-3	11	.	SAHGGAIDTQY
TRBV6-2/TRBV6-3	TRBJ1-2	13	.	ASSGRGLQTKGYT
TRBV28	TRBJ1-2	13	.	ASSPRGNANYGYT
TRBV7-2	TRBJ2-7	14	.	ASSATTSGRAYEQY
TRBV6-5	TRBJ2-2	13	.	ASRAATLNTGELF
TRBV5-1	TRBJ2-7	13	.	ASSSGTSGRYEQY
TRBV5-1	TRBJ1-2	14	.	ASSLGGGQGARGYT